Following are 2 T cell receptor beta chains from one sample sequenced in a study of T-cell memory formation after mild COVID-19. Each CDR3 protein gets one entry after TCRdb re-called the 5' RACE reads with MiXCR. The table records a few hundred thousand distinct CDR3 sequences, about 23% of them present only once. Sequenced: PBMCs or a T cell subset sorted from them (not recorded which). The source is an adult woman who had mild COVID-19 (a few samples of this study predate the infection). Cell type and time point are not known.

The table lists this clonotype with a few counts. V usage is TRBV5-1 and J usage is TRBJ2-1, with D possibly being TRBD1 (5 bases). Per germline, CDR1 SGHRS and CDR2 YFSETQ. The length of the CDR3 is 16 residues. With 0 bases removed from V and 8 bases from J, the gap between germline ends came to 18 bases. The CDR3 nucleotides are TGCGCCAGCAGCTTGGCATGGACACGTAGCCTCGATGAGCAGTTCTTC. Its protein product is CASSLAWTRSLDEQFF.

The count of this clonotype is one. This chain connects TRBV9 to TRBJ2-1; D is possibly TRBD2 (6 bases). Per germline, CDR1 SGDLS and CDR2 YYNGEE. CDR3 length equals 18 residues. Trimming pared 4 bases from V and 1 base from J, leaving 21 bases between. This CDR3 reads CASSMNPRGNRSYNEQFF. The DNA of the CDR3 is TGTGCCAGCAGCATGAATCCCCGGGGGAACAGATCCTACAATGAGCAGTTCTTC.